Detailed here is one TCR beta chain. Its antigen is unknown. Prepared TCR beta cDNA libraries contained unique molecular identifiers. Using its own MiXCR run on the PCR reads, TCRdb lists one record per CDR3 protein. The sample includes approximately 350,000 distinct CDR3 sequences, around 33% of them seen just once. The sample originates from a study of post-analysis software for immune sequencing data. Study outcomes and limitations: Co-batched samples clustered tightly together by F measure. Controls significantly exceeded multiple sclerosis patients in normalized Chao1 diversity. In patients, roughly five TRBV segments were more frequent than in controls, with TRBV5-6, TRBV5-1 and TRBV20-1 among them.

The length of the CDR3 is 13 residues. V was shortened by 5 bases and J by 4 bases, with 9 bases between the two germline ends. Germline CDR1 MNHEY, CDR2 SVGEGT. J is TRBJ2-1 and V is TRBV6-2 or TRBV6-3; TRBD1 is a possible D gene (6 bases). Source material: blood. The origin of this receptor is a girl aged 5-17 years with multiple sclerosis. This CDR3 reads CASSRTEYNEQFF. CDR3 bases: TGTGCCAGCAGTAGGACAGAGTACAATGAGCAGTTCTTC.